The 9 T cell receptor beta chains given below trace back to one sample, sequenced in a study of shared clonotypes between healthy human individuals. Clones were read by immunoSEQ multiplex PCR, and TCRdb kept only the in-frame ones, dropping some. The profile shows about 2.4 million clones, 80% to 95% of them singletons. The specimen sequenced was naive CD4+ T cells from PBMCs. Documented subset: CD45RA+ positively selected. The receptors come from a man between 18 and 29 years old in good health. Some clones in this sample may be carry-over from other donors' samples.

The chain links TRBV4-1 to TRBJ1-2, with D possibly TRBD1 on 6 matching bases. V gave up 4 bases and J gave up 4 bases, with 10 bases separating them. This CDR3 has 13 amino acids. Germline CDR1 reads MGHRA; CDR2 reads YSYEKL. The CDR3 is CASSRGGIYGYTF. The DNA of the CDR3 is TGCGCCAGCAGCCGAGGGGGGATCTATGGCTACACCTTC.

The V and J genes are TRBV9 and TRBJ2-5; D is perhaps TRBD1 (6 bases). Germline V gene lookup returns CDR1 SGDLS and CDR2 YYNGEE. Trimming pared 1 base from V and 1 base from J, leaving 11 bases between. This CDR3 is built from 15 residues. CDR3 in amino acids: CASSVQGHFQETQYF. The DNA of the CDR3 is TGTGCCAGCAGCGTACAGGGACACTTCCAAGAGACCCAGTACTTC.

CDR3: CAISESRSWEATQFF. The CDR3 DNA sequence: TGTGCCATCAGTGAGTCGAGGAGTTGGGAGGCGACCCAGTTCTTC. The gene calls are TRBV10-3 and TRBJ2-1; possibly TRBD2 for D (6 bases). CDR1 is ENHRY, CDR2 SYGVKD, per germline. This CDR3 is 15 amino acids long. Trimming took 0 bases from V and 13 from J, leaving 19 bases between them.

The table lists this clone with a count of one. This chain joins TRBV5-1 and TRBJ1-2; 10 bases map to TRBD1. The CDR3 contains 14 residues. Germline V CDR1 and CDR2: SGHRS, YFSETQ. The trim removed 5 bases at V and 8 bases at J, leaving 9 bases unmatched. In DNA, the CDR3 is TGCGCCAGCAGGACCGGGACAGGGGAGACCGGCTACACCTTC. Translation: CASRTGTGETGYTF.

J is TRBJ2-3 and V is TRBV7-2, with D hard to call. The ends were cut back, 5 bases at V and 2 bases at J, with 14 bases in the middle. This CDR3 spans 15 amino acids. Germline-derived CDR1 and CDR2 are SGHTA and FQGNSA. CDR3 bases: TGTGCCAGCAGCCTCCTCCCAGTTTCCACAGATACGCAGTATTTT. Translated: CASSLLPVSTDTQYF.

The V call is TRBV28, the J call TRBJ2-1, with TRBD1 matching 7 bases. This CDR3 spans 15 amino acids. With V trimmed by 3 bases and J by 4 bases, 6 bases remained unmatched. CDR1 and CDR2 (germline): MDHEN, SYDVKM. CDR3 coding DNA: TGTGCCAGCAGTTTCCCGGGGACAGCTTACAATGAGCAGTTCTTC. Amino acid sequence: CASSFPGTAYNEQFF.

The chain recombines TRBV27 with TRBJ2-2; D is unresolved. CDR1 and CDR2 (germline): MNHEY, SMNVEV (reference sequence). This CDR3 contains 15 residues. The V gene lost 5 bases and the J gene lost 0 bases, with 10 bases spanning the gap. Here the CDR3 reads CASSVGIANTGELFF. The CDR3 DNA follows: TGTGCCAGCAGTGTGGGGATAGCGAACACCGGGGAGCTGTTTTTT.

The chain employs TRBV19 and TRBJ2-7, with D possibly being TRBD2 (5 bases). The CDR3 has 15 residues. Trimming cost V 9 bases and J 0 bases, with 18 bases left between them. Germline V gene lookup returns CDR1 LNHDA and CDR2 SQIVND (reference sequence). This CDR3 is CASSLGGQASYEQYF. As DNA, the CDR3 is TGTGCCAGCAGCTTAGGCGGGCAGGCCTCCTACGAGCAGTACTTC.

V and J are TRBV7-3 and TRBJ1-1, with 9 bases that match TRBD1. Germline CDR1 SGHTA, CDR2 FQGTGA. The CDR3 contains 15 residues. The V and J ends lost 3 bases and 2 bases, in that order; junction bases with no gene match: 4. The CDR3 spells CASSLDRGPNTEAFF. The CDR3 DNA follows: TGTGCCAGCAGCTTGGACAGGGGCCCCAACACTGAAGCTTTCTTT.